The T cell receptor (beta chain) described here comes from a study of beta chain features in type 1 diabetes. General observations from the study: Shortening of TCRB CDR3s, moderate but significant, appeared in all four CD4+ subsets of Type 1 diabetes patients. Fewer insertions but more deletions were seen at VDJ junctions in type 1 diabetes patients.

Investigators reverse transcribed all isolated RNA, so they sequenced expressed TCRB transcripts. Clones were read by immunoSEQ multiplex PCR, and TCRdb kept only the in-frame ones, dropping some. The table includes some 200,000 clones, roughly 10% detected once. This clone was picked up a small number of times. As yet, its antigen is unknown. Based on CD45RO/CCR7/CD25/CD127/CD95/CD27, CD4+ regulatory, stem cell-like memory, naive and central memory cells were sorted. Populations obtained by sorting all exceeded 95% purity. Looked up from germline, CDR1 is MDHEN and CDR2 is SYDVKM. The CDR3 spans 14 residues. J lost 2 bases, V lost 5 bases, and 3 bases had no gene match.

The chain joins TRBV28 to TRBJ1-3, with TRBD1 matching over 7 bases. This TCR derives from a man between 18 and 35 years old in good health. The sample comprised central memory CD4+ T cells from blood. DNA of the CDR3: TGTGCCAGCAGTCCGGGACAGCCTGGAAACACCATATATTTT. The encoded protein is CASSPGQPGNTIYF.